The sample holds a few counts of the clone carrying this T cell receptor (beta chain). These data belong to a study of blood T cell repertoires in COVID-19. Study as a whole: PBMCs, B-cell-depleted T cells, or T cells provided the cDNA or gDNA that made up the material.

V was trimmed by 8 bases and J by 6 bases, leaving 8 bases between them. Germline CDR1 SNHLY, CDR2 FYNNEI. The CDR3 extends over 12 amino acids. The data were produced by immunoSEQ multiplex PCR, yet TCRdb's version contains in-frame clones alone and is incomplete. The sample lists 150,000 or so clones; around 80% were seen once. The sequencing input was peripheral blood. The gene calls are TRBV2 and TRBJ1-6, with a tentative D call TRBD1 (5 bases). The receptor's source is a human donor with acute or convalescent COVID-19. The donor label of this sample is uncertain. The CDR3 is CASWGGNSPLHF. The CDR3 nucleotides read TGTGCCAGCTGGGGGGGTAATTCACCCCTCCACTTT.